Listed below are T cell receptor beta chains from one sample, sequenced in a study of blood T cell repertoires in COVID-19. The repertoire was sequenced with immunoSEQ multiplex PCR; TCRdb's copy has only in-frame clones and lacks some. Found here are fewer than 40,000 clones, roughly 80% of them singletons; the top ten hold roughly 2%. Sequenced sample: peripheral blood. These receptor sequences come from a man between 60 and 70 years old with active COVID-19. Each CDR3 is given with its conserved first and last residue. The D gene is left open where the match is weak. Clone size is stated in some rows and not others, as once, few, many or a class when expanded.

clone_size,d_call,v_call,j_call,cdr3_aa,cdr3_nt
-,-,TRBV19,TRBJ1-2,CASTVSQSTNYGYTF,TGTGCCAGTACAGTCTCCCAGTCCACTAACTATGGCTACACCTTC
-,-,TRBV7-9,TRBJ1-3,CASFPGRGSGNTIYF,TGTGCCAGCTTCCCTGGTAGGGGTTCTGGAAACACCATATATTTT
once,TRBD2,TRBV9,TRBJ2-1,CASSLGGGSEQFF,TGTGCCAGCAGCCTGGGCGGGGGTAGTGAGCAGTTCTTC
-,TRBD2,TRBV3-1/TRBV3-2,TRBJ2-2,CASSQASGRTGELFF,TGTGCCAGCAGCCAAGCTAGCGGGAGGACCGGGGAGCTGTTTTTT
-,TRBD2,TRBV4-3,TRBJ2-3,CASSQEPEGAGRTDTQYF,TGCGCCAGCAGCCAAGAGCCGGAAGGAGCGGGGAGGACAGATACGCAGTATTTT
-,TRBD1,TRBV13,TRBJ1-5,CASSLGGQGYSQHF,TGTGCCAGCAGCTTAGGCGGACAGGGTTATTCCCAGCATTTT
-,TRBD1,TRBV28,TRBJ1-4,CASSPPTGATNEKLFF,TGTGCCAGCAGTCCCCCGACAGGGGCAACTAATGAAAAACTGTTTTTT
-,-,TRBV5-4,TRBJ1-2,CASSQQGHYGYTF,TGTGCCAGCAGCCAGCAGGGGCACTATGGCTACACCTTC
-,-,TRBV6-5,TRBJ1-3,CASSRGGSGNTIYF,TGTGCCAGCAGTCGAGGGGGCTCTGGAAACACCATATATTTT
-,-,TRBV29-1,TRBJ1-3,CSVGPPAISSGNTIYF,TGCAGCGTGGGCCCCCCTGCGATAAGCTCTGGAAACACCATATATTTT
-,-,TRBV19,TRBJ2-3,CASRGTDTDTQYF,TGTGCCAGTCGGGGGACAGACACAGATACGCAGTATTTT
-,TRBD1,TRBV6-2/TRBV6-3,TRBJ1-6,CASSSRTGSRSPLHF,TGTGCCAGCAGTTCAAGGACAGGGAGCCGCTCACCCCTCCACTTT
medium-sized,TRBD2,TRBV24-1,TRBJ2-5,CATSDLTGGEETQYF,TGTGCCACCAGTGATTTGACGGGGGGGGAAGAGACCCAGTACTTC
-,TRBD1,TRBV28,TRBJ1-2,CASSYGRGGYTF,TGTGCCAGCAGTTATGGCAGGGGGGGCTACACCTTC
-,TRBD1,TRBV13,TRBJ2-4,CASRWTGEGGNIQYF,TGTGCCAGCAGATGGACAGGGGAGGGGGGAAACATTCAGTACTTC
-,TRBD2,TRBV4-2,TRBJ2-7,CASSQASAGGPDEQYF,TGTGCCAGCAGCCAAGCATCGGCGGGAGGGCCGGACGAGCAGTACTTC
few,TRBD2,TRBV13,TRBJ2-7,CASSLGLAGGGYEQYF,TGTGCCAGCAGCTTAGGCCTAGCGGGAGGTGGATACGAGCAGTACTTC
-,-,TRBV30,TRBJ1-3,CAWSSGSNTIYF,TGTGCCTGGAGTTCAGGGTCTAACACCATATATTTT
-,-,TRBV7-3,TRBJ2-5,CASSSNGEETQYF,TGTGCCAGCAGCTCCAACGGGGAAGAGACCCAGTACTTC
-,-,TRBV18,TRBJ1-2,CASSPGLANYGYTF,TGTGCCAGCTCCCCGGGTTTAGCTAACTATGGCTACACCTTC
once,TRBD2,TRBV19,TRBJ2-5,CASSAGGTGIETQYF,TGTGCCAGTAGTGCGGGAGGGACCGGTATAGAGACCCAGTACTTC
-,TRBD1,TRBV30,TRBJ1-3,CAWMEKDRGIGTIYF,TGTGCCTGGATGGAAAAGGACAGGGGGATAGGGACCATATATTTT
few,TRBD1,TRBV7-8,TRBJ1-5,CASSLQGERNQPQHF,TGTGCCAGCAGCTTACAGGGGGAACGCAATCAGCCCCAGCATTTT
-,-,TRBV7-8,TRBJ2-4,CASSLGLGASAKNIQYF,TGTGCCAGCAGCTTAGGTTTGGGGGCGTCAGCCAAAAACATTCAGTACTTC
-,TRBD1,TRBV4-3,TRBJ2-5,CASSQGEGAQETQYF,TGCGCCAGCAGCCAAGGTGAGGGGGCTCAAGAGACCCAGTACTTC
-,-,TRBV19,TRBJ2-3,CASSLGTRGDTQYF,TGTGCCAGTAGTCTCGGGACCAGGGGCGATACGCAGTATTTT
-,-,TRBV7-9,TRBJ1-3,CASSSPGLGLAGNTIYF,TGTGCCAGCAGCTCCCCAGGACTCGGGCTGGCTGGAAACACCATATATTTT
-,TRBD1,TRBV27,TRBJ1-5,CASRQGWGSNQPQHF,TGTGCCAGCAGACAGGGGTGGGGGAGCAATCAGCCCCAGCATTTT
-,TRBD1,TRBV6-6,TRBJ2-7,CASSFEGATWYEQYF,TGTGCCAGCAGTTTCGAGGGGGCGACTTGGTACGAGCAGTACTTC
-,TRBD2,TRBV6-5,TRBJ2-7,CASSWTSGASYEQYF,TGTGCCAGCAGCTGGACTAGCGGGGCCTCCTACGAGCAGTACTTC
few,TRBD1,TRBV2,TRBJ1-5,CASSPGQGYVGQPQHF,TGTGCCAGCAGTCCGGGACAGGGGTATGTGGGTCAGCCCCAGCATTTT
once,-,TRBV6-6,TRBJ1-1,CASSYMEGSTEAFF,TGTGCCAGCAGTTACATGGAAGGGAGCACTGAAGCTTTCTTT
-,TRBD2,TRBV19,TRBJ2-2,CASSPSGGRTGELFF,TGTGCCAGTAGTCCTAGCGGGGGGCGCACCGGGGAGCTGTTTTTT
-,TRBD1,TRBV11-2,TRBJ1-6,CASSPRDSNSPLHF,TGTGCCAGCAGCCCGCGGGACAGTAATTCACCCCTCCACTTT
-,TRBD2,TRBV19,TRBJ2-1,CASSTGTSTYNEQFF,TGTGCCAGTAGTACCGGGACTAGCACATACAATGAGCAGTTCTTC
few,TRBD2,TRBV28,TRBJ2-5,CASRPGLAQETQYF,TGTGCCAGCAGACCGGGACTAGCGCAAGAGACCCAGTACTTC
-,TRBD1,TRBV18,TRBJ2-2,CASSPGQVNTGELFF,TGTGCCAGCTCACCTGGACAGGTGAACACCGGGGAGCTGTTTTTT
-,TRBD1,TRBV28,TRBJ2-7,CASTPGDRVDEQYF,TGTGCCAGCACCCCAGGCGACAGGGTGGACGAGCAGTACTTC
-,TRBD1,TRBV5-5,TRBJ1-6,CASSRGQVGYNSPLHF,TGTGCCAGCAGCCGCGGACAGGTGGGCTATAATTCACCCCTCCACTTT
-,TRBD2,TRBV30,TRBJ2-3,CAWSEKASGRTDTQYF,TGTGCCTGGAGTGAAAAAGCTAGCGGGAGAACAGATACGCAGTATTTT
-,TRBD1,TRBV6-5,TRBJ1-4,CASSYSGRGQAEKLFF,TGTGCCAGCAGTTACTCAGGAAGGGGGCAGGCTGAAAAACTGTTTTTT
-,TRBD2,TRBV7-2,TRBJ2-1,CASTSQRGVDEQFF,TGTGCCAGCACCTCCCAGCGGGGGGTGGATGAGCAGTTCTTC
-,TRBD2,TRBV6-6,TRBJ2-7,CASSQPGGGRAYEQYF,TGTGCCAGCAGCCAACCGGGCGGCGGGAGGGCCTACGAGCAGTACTTC
-,-,TRBV30,TRBJ2-7,CAWNTDRIGEQYF,TGTGCCTGGAACACCGACAGAATTGGCGAGCAGTACTTC
-,TRBD2,TRBV5-1,TRBJ2-1,CASSFLLGGTSGSRGEQFF,TGCGCCAGCAGCTTCCTTTTGGGGGGGACTAGCGGGAGTAGGGGTGAGCAGTTCTTC
few,TRBD2,TRBV11-1,TRBJ2-2,CASSLASSGRANTGELFF,TGTGCCAGCAGCTTAGCGTCAAGCGGGAGGGCCAACACCGGGGAGCTGTTTTTT
-,-,TRBV2,TRBJ1-2,CASRGGGSYGYTF,TGTGCCAGCAGGGGGGGTGGTAGTTATGGCTACACCTTC
-,-,TRBV19,TRBJ1-5,CASSMRTPGITKQPQHF,TGTGCCAGTAGTATGAGGACCCCAGGGATAACAAAGCAGCCCCAGCATTTT
-,TRBD2,TRBV5-6,TRBJ2-7,CASSQMSGLATYEQYF,TGTGCCAGCAGCCAGATGTCGGGACTAGCTACCTACGAGCAGTACTTC
-,-,TRBV3-1/TRBV3-2,TRBJ1-1,CASNGRGGALVTEAFF,TGTGCCAGCAACGGTCGTGGGGGCGCTTTGGTCACTGAAGCTTTCTTT
once,TRBD2,TRBV19,TRBJ2-1,CASNPTSGGNEQFF,TGTGCCAGTAACCCGACTAGCGGGGGAAATGAGCAGTTCTTC
-,-,TRBV5-1,TRBJ2-1,CASSLRTGISYNEQFF,TGCGCCAGCAGCTTAAGGACGGGAATCTCCTACAATGAGCAGTTCTTC
-,-,TRBV12-3/TRBV12-4,TRBJ2-2,CASSPSPSGELFF,TGTGCCAGCAGTCCTTCCCCCTCCGGGGAGCTGTTTTTT
few,-,TRBV19,TRBJ1-1,CASKIQASMNTEAFF,TGTGCCAGTAAAATACAGGCGTCTATGAACACTGAAGCTTTCTTT
-,TRBD2,TRBV14,TRBJ2-7,CASSQGRLAGGQYEQYF,TGTGCCAGCAGCCAAGGGAGGCTAGCGGGAGGACAGTACGAGCAGTACTTC
-,-,TRBV21-1,TRBJ2-1,CASSPGEIHSYNEQFF,TGTGCCAGCAGCCCGGGAGAAATTCACTCCTACAATGAGCAGTTCTTC
-,-,TRBV30,TRBJ2-5,CAWTGLGETQYF,TGTGCCTGGACAGGGTTGGGGGAGACCCAGTACTTC
-,TRBD2,TRBV4-1,TRBJ2-5,CASSRLAGTQETQYF,TGCGCCAGCAGCCGACTAGCGGGGACCCAAGAGACCCAGTACTTC
-,-,TRBV2,TRBJ1-2,CASRNPGGTSYGYTF,TGTGCCAGCAGGAATCCCGGGGGTACGTCCTATGGCTACACCTTC
few,TRBD2,TRBV2,TRBJ2-5,CASTGLAGGPSKTQYF,TGTGCCAGCACGGGACTAGCGGGAGGGCCGTCGAAGACCCAGTACTTC